These 18 T cell receptor beta chains were all obtained from the same sample, sequenced in a study of T cells in Graves' hyperthyroidism and ophthalmopathy. Amplification of TCR beta CDR3 regions was performed using RNA transcripts as template. The study used the HTBI primer set for a first-round RT-PCR of the TCR CDR3. TCRdb ran MiXCR on the multiplex PCR reads and lists one entry per CDR3 protein. Here the sample spans a few hundred thousand distinct CDR3 sequences, more than 15% being singletons. The sequencing input was blood. The receptors were gathered from a woman younger than 35 with Graves' hyperthyroidism.

This clonotype was detected many times. The rearrangement uses TRBV29-1 and TRBJ1-1, with D possibly matching TRBD1 (5 bases). Germline lookup yields CDR1 SQVTM and CDR2 ANQGSEA. Trimming stripped 5 bases from V and 2 bases from J, with 9 bases between. The CDR3 totals 12 residues. The CDR3 coding sequence is TGCAGCGTTCCCGACAGAAACACTGAAGCTTTCTTT. This encodes CSVPDRNTEAFF. Filled out from reference TRBV29-1 and TRBJ1-1, the complete variable domain reads SAVISQKPSRDICQRGTSLTIQCQVDSQVTMMFWYRQQPGQSLTLIATANQGSEATYESGFVIDKFPISRPNLTFSTLTVSNMSPEDSSIYLCSVPDRNTEAFFGQGTRLTVV.

This clonotype has ten or more counts. The J gene is TRBJ1-4, the V gene TRBV7-2; maybe TRBD1 (5 bases). V dropped 2 bases and J dropped 3 bases, with 16 bases sitting between them. Per the germline V gene, CDR1 is SGHTA and CDR2 is FQGNSA. The CDR3 runs 17 residues. The CDR3 loop is CASSLTPQGSANEKLFF. The CDR3 DNA sequence: TGTGCCAGCAGCTTAACCCCCCAGGGAAGTGCTAATGAAAAACTGTTTTTT.

In this sample, this clonotype turned up many times. The V call is TRBV30, the J call TRBJ2-3, with 13 bases lining up with TRBD2. This CDR3 is 15 amino acids long. V gave up 2 bases and J gave up 4 bases; unmatched junction bases: 3. Germline CDR1 is GTSNPN and CDR2 is SVGIG (reference sequence). This chain's CDR3 is CAWSSTSGGADTQYF. CDR3 DNA sequence: TGTGCCTGGAGTAGTACTAGCGGGGGGGCAGATACGCAGTATTTT.

This clonotype was seen ten or more times. This chain joins TRBV7-8 and TRBJ1-2; D is possibly TRBD1 (5 bases). CDR1 is SGHVS and CDR2 is FQNEAQ in the germline V gene. V gave up 5 bases and J gave up 8 bases, with 21 bases separating them. CDR3 size: 15 residues. In DNA form, the CDR3 reads TGTGCCAGCAGCCTAGGAGGGGCCCTACATGAGGGCTACACCTTC. Protein product: CASSLGGALHEGYTF.

In its sample, this clonotype was seen a few times. An end of the junction does not agree with germline; a read error may underlie this. The chain is built from TRBV11-2 and TRBJ2-2; the D gene is possibly TRBD2 (5 bases). Germline V CDR1 and CDR2: SGHAT, FQNNGV. CDR3 length equals 15 residues. This CDR3 is CASSLGRRGHRGAVF. The CDR3 nucleotides are TGTGCCAGCAGCTTAGGAAGGCGCGGGCACCGGGGAGCTGTTTTT.

This clonotype occurred many times. The chain carries TRBV28 and TRBJ2-4, with 10 bases aligning to TRBD2. The V and J ends lost 1 base and 0 bases, in that order; junction bases with no gene match: 12. CDR3 size: 20 residues. Per the germline V gene, CDR1 is MDHEN and CDR2 is SYDVKM. The CDR3: CASSLSVLAGKFPAKNIQYF. The DNA for the CDR3 is TGTGCCAGCAGTTTATCCGTACTAGCGGGAAAATTTCCAGCCAAAAACATTCAGTACTTC.

This clonotype was found many times. The chain recombines TRBV15 with TRBJ1-1; D is uncertain. Trimming stripped 0 bases from V and 4 bases from J, with 12 bases between. The CDR3 is 15 amino acids. Germline loops: CDR1 LNHNV, CDR2 YYDKDF (reference sequence). The CDR3 protein is CATSRDLSESTEAFF. The CDR3 DNA follows: TGTGCCACCAGCAGAGATCTTAGTGAAAGCACTGAAGCTTTCTTT.

This clonotype came up many times. The V call is TRBV30, the J call TRBJ2-7; TRBD1 matches at 7 bases. V trimming: 1 base; J trimming: 4 bases; junction bases outside the gene matches: 4. Germline CDR1 reads GTSNPN; CDR2 reads SVGIG (reference sequence). This CDR3 contains 13 residues. CDR3: CAWSGRQGYEQYF. For the CDR3, the DNA is TGTGCCTGGAGTGGGAGACAGGGTTACGAGCAGTACTTC.

There are many counts of this clonotype. The chain uses TRBV19 and TRBJ1-5; no clear D. Between the trimmed V and J ends, which lost 2 bases and 0 bases, there was a span of 8 bases. Germline loops: CDR1 LNHDA, CDR2 SQIVND (reference sequence). The CDR3 is made up of 15 amino acids. The CDR3 coding sequence is TGTGCCAGTAGTATACAGTACGGTAGCAATCAGCCCCAGCATTTT. Amino acid sequence: CASSIQYGSNQPQHF. The whole variable domain, remainder taken from reference TRBV19 and TRBJ1-5, is DGGITQSPKYLFRKEGQNVTLSCEQNLNHDAMYWYRQDPGQGLRLIYYSQIVNDFQKGDIAEGYSVSREKKESFPLTVTSAQKNPTAFYLCASSIQYGSNQPQHFGDGTRLSIL.

Of note for this clonotype: It may be a read error: a sequence one base away is much more abundant. The chain recombines TRBV20-1 with TRBJ2-1; 9 positions agree with TRBD2. The J call may be in error: the DNA end matches TRBJ2-7 better. This CDR3 is built from 14 residues. Germline V gives CDR1 DFQATT, CDR2 SNEGSKA (reference sequence). The CDR3 bases are TGCAGTGCTACCGGGACTAGCTCCTACAATGAGCAGTACTTC. This codes for CSATGTSSYNEQYF.

This clonotype occurred many times. This chain connects TRBV6-5 to TRBJ2-1, with TRBD2 matching over 7 bases. CDR3 size: 15 residues. V shed 1 base, J shed 7 bases, and the junction held 7 bases outside the gene matches. The germline CDR1 and CDR2 sequences are MNHEY and SVGAGI. CDR3 residues: CASSYYRDYGNEQFF. CDR3 nucleotide sequence: TGTGCCAGCAGTTACTACCGGGACTACGGGAATGAGCAGTTCTTC.

About this clonotype: As the CDR3 is not closed by the conserved phenylalanine or tryptophan, this likely results from a read error. The chain has TRBV2 and TRBJ2-7; a weak D match, TRBD1 (6 bases). Germline V gene sequence: CDR1 SNHLY, CDR2 FYNNEI. The CDR3 consists of 14 residues. The V and J ends lost 4 bases and 5 bases respectively, with 15 bases between them. The CDR3 bases are TGTGCCAGCAGTGCCAGGGGAAGGTTTAACGAGCAGTACCTC. Its protein is CASSARGRFNEQYL.

This chain joins TRBV2 and TRBJ1-4; 10 bases line up with TRBD1. CDR3 length: 15 residues. The trim removed 6 bases at V and 3 bases at J, leaving 4 bases unmatched. The germline V gene has CDR1 SNHLY and CDR2 FYNNEI. CDR3 nucleotide sequence: TGTGCCAGCAGGAGACAGGGGGCAGCTAATGAAAAACTGTTTTTT. It codes for CASRRQGAANEKLFF.

At least ten counts were recorded for this clonotype. The chain has TRBV7-2 and TRBJ2-7; possible D gene TRBD2, 6 bases. Between the trimmed V and J ends, which lost 0 bases and 2 bases, there was a span of 11 bases. Germline loops: CDR1 SGHTA, CDR2 FQGNSA. The CDR3 length is 15 residues. CDR3 sequence reads: CASSLASGVAYEQYF. The CDR3 nucleotides are TGTGCCAGCAGCTTAGCCTCGGGGGTGGCCTACGAGCAGTACTTC. The full variable domain, rest sourced from reference TRBV7-2 and TRBJ2-7, is GAGVSQSPSNKVTEKGKDVELRCDPISGHTALYWYRQSLGQGLEFLIYFQGNSAPDKSGLPSDRFSAERTGGSVSTLTIQRTQQEDSAVYLCASSLASGVAYEQYFGPGTRLTVT.

This clonotype has ten or more counts. The chain employs TRBV2 and TRBJ2-7, with 9 bases aligning to TRBD1. Germline V gives CDR1 SNHLY, CDR2 FYNNEI. J was trimmed by 5 bases and V by 5 bases; bases with no gene match: 7. The CDR3 runs 14 residues. In DNA, the CDR3 is TGTGCCAGCAGTCCCGGGACAGGGAGACACGAGCAGTACTTC. Encoded protein: CASSPGTGRHEQYF.

In the case of this clonotype: A much larger clone sits a single nucleotide away, making a read error possible. This rearrangement joins TRBV4-1 to TRBJ2-7; 10 bases match TRBD1. The CDR3 totals 15 residues. Germline V CDR1 and CDR2: MGHRA, YSYEKL. With 2 bases clipped from V and 5 bases from J, the junction kept 6 bases outside the gene matches. The CDR3 DNA follows: TGCGCCAGCAGCCAACGGGGGACAGGGGAGGACGAGCAGTACTTC. It specifies CASSQRGTGEDEQYF.

This clonotype has just a few counts. The chain recombines TRBV27 with TRBJ2-3; 8 bases line up with TRBD2. Germline CDR1 MNHEY, CDR2 SMNVEV (reference sequence). CDR3 length equals 16 residues. The V gene end was trimmed by 2 bases and the J gene end by 5 bases; junction bases not matched to a gene: 9. The CDR3 spells CASSLVSRGARDTQYF. The CDR3 nucleotides read TGTGCCAGCAGTTTAGTTTCGCGGGGGGCTAGAGATACGCAGTATTTT.

This clonotype was counted ten times or more. This may come from a read error, since a much larger clone is one base off. The chain carries TRBV6-1 and TRBJ2-5; tentative D call: TRBD1 (6 bases). The germline V gene encodes CDR1 MNHNS and CDR2 SASEGT. V lost 4 bases, J lost 9 bases, and 18 bases lay in between. The CDR3 spans 14 residues. CDR3 DNA: TGTGCCAGCAGTGCAACAGGGACGGTGGAGGCCCAGTACTTC. Protein product: CASSATGTVEAQYF.